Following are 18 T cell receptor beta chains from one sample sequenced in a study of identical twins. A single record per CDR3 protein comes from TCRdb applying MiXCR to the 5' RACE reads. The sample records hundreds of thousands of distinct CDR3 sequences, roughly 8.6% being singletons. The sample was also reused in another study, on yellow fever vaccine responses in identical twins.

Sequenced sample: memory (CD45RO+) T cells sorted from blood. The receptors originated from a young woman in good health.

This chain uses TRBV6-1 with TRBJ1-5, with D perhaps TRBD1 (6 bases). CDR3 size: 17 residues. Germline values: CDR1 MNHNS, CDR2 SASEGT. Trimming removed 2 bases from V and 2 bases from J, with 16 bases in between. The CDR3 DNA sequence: TGTGCCAGCAGTGAACGGGGGACAAAAGGGGGCAATCAGCCCCAGCATTTT. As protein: CASSERGTKGGNQPQHF.

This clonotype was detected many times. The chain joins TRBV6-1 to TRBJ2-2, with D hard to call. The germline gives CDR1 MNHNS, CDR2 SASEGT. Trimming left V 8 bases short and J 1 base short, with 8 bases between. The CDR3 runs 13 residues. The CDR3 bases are TGTGCCAGCGGTACCAGGAACACCGGGGAGCTGTTTTTT. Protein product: CASGTRNTGELFF.

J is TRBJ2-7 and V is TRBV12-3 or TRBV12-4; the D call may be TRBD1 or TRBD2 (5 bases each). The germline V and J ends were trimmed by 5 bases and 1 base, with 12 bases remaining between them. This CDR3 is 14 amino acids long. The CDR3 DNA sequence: TGTGCCAGCAGTCTCAGGGACCTTTCCTACGAGCAGTACTTC. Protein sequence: CASSLRDLSYEQYF.

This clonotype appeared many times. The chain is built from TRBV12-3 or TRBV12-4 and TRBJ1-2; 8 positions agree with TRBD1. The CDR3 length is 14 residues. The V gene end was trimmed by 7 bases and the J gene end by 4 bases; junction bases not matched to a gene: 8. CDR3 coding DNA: TGTGCCAGCACCTCAGGGGGCTTCAGCTATGGCTACACCTTC. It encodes CASTSGGFSYGYTF.

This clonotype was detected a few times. CDR3 residues: CASSLKGQGRTNEKLFF. The CDR3 nucleotides are TGTGCCAGCAGCTTGAAAGGACAGGGAAGAACTAATGAAAAACTGTTTTTT. This sequence joins TRBV7-8 and TRBJ1-4; 8 nucleotides align to TRBD1. Germline V lookup: CDR1 SGHVS, CDR2 FQNEAQ. This CDR3 is 17 amino acids long. V shed 3 bases and J 1 base; nucleotides not matched to a gene: 7.

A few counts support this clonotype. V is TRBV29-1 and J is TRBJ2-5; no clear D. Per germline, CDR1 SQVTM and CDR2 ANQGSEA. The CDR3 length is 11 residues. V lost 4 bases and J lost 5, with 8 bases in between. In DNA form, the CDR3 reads TGCAGCGTTGCCCCGGCGGAGACCCAGTACTTC. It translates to CSVAPAETQYF. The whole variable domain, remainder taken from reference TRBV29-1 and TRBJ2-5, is SAVISQKPSRDICQRGTSLTIQCQVDSQVTMMFWYRQQPGQSLTLIATANQGSEATYESGFVIDKFPISRPNLTFSTLTVSNMSPEDSSIYLCSVAPAETQYFGPGTRLLVL.

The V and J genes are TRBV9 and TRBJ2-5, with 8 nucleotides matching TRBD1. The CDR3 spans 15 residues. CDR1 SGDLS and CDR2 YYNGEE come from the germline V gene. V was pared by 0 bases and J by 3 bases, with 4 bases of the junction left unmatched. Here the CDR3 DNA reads TGTGCCAGCAGCGTAGCTGGACAGGGAAAAGAGACCCAGTACTTC. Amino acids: CASSVAGQGKETQYF.

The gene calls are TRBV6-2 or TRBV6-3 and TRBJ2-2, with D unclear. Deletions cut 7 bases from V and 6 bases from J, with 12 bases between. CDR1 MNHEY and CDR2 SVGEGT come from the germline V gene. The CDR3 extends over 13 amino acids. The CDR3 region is CASKNQAAGELFF. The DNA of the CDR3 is TGTGCCAGCAAGAACCAGGCGGCCGGGGAGCTGTTTTTT.

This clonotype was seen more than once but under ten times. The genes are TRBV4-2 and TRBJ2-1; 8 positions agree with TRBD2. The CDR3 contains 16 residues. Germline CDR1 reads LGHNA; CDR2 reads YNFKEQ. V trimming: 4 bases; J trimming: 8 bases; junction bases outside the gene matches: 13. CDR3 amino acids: CASSLSVQREFDEQFF. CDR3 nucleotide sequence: TGTGCCAGCAGCCTGTCTGTGCAGCGGGAGTTCGATGAGCAGTTCTTC.

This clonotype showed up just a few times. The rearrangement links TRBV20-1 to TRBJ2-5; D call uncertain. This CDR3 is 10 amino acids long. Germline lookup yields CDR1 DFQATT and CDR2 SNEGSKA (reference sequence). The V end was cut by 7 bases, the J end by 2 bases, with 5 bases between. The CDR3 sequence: CSVGQETQYF. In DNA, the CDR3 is TGCAGTGTGGGGCAAGAGACCCAGTACTTC.

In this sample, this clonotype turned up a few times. This CDR3 is CACLYNEQFF. The CDR3 region has the DNA TGTGCCTGCCTCTACAATGAGCAGTTCTTC. The chain recombines TRBV30 with TRBJ2-1; D is unclear. The CDR3 length is 10 residues. Trimming shortened V by 6 bases and J by 3 bases, and 3 bases separated the two germline ends. CDR1 and CDR2 from the germline V gene are GTSNPN and SVGIG (reference sequence).

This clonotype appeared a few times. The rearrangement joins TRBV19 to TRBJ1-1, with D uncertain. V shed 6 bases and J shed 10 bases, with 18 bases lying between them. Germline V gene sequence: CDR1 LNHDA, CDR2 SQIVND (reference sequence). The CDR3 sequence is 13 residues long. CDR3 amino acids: CASRSWQDQAAFF. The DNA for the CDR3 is TGTGCCAGTAGATCCTGGCAGGACCAGGCAGCTTTCTTT.

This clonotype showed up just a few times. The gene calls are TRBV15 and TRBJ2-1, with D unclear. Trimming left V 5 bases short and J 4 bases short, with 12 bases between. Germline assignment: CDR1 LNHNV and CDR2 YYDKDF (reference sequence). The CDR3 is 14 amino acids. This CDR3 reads CATSFGSSYNEQFF. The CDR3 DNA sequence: TGTGCCACCAGCTTCGGGTCATCATACAATGAGCAGTTCTTC.

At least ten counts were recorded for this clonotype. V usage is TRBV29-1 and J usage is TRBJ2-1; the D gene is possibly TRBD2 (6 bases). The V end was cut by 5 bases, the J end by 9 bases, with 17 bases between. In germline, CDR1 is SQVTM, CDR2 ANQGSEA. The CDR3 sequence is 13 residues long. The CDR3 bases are TGCAGCGTTTTTGGACTAAGCCGGTTTGAGCAGTTCTTC. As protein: CSVFGLSRFEQFF.

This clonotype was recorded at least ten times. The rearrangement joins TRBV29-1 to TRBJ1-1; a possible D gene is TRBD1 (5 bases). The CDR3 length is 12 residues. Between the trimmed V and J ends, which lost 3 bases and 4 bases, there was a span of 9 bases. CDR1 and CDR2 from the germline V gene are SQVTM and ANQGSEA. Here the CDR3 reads CSVDEGSTEAFF. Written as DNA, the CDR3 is TGCAGCGTTGACGAGGGGAGCACTGAAGCTTTCTTT.

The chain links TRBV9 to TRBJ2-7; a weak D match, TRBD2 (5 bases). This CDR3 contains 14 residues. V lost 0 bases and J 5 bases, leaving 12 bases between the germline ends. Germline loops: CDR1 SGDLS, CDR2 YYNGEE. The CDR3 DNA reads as TGTGCCAGCAGCGTAGGGCGGGTGGGGAACGAGCAGTACTTC. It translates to CASSVGRVGNEQYF.

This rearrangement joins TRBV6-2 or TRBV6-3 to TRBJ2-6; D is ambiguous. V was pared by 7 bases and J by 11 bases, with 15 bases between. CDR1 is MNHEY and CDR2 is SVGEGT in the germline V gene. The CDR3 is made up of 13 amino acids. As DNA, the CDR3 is TGTGCCAGCATGGGAATCTTGTCGGACGTCCTGACTTTC. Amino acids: CASMGILSDVLTF.

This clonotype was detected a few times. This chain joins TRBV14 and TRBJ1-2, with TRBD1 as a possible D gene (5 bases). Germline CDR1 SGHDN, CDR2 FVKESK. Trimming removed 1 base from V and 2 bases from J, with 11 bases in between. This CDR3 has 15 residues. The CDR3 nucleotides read TGTGCCAGCAGCCAAGCCAATCGGGGGAACTATGGCTACACCTTC. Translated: CASSQANRGNYGYTF.